The entry below gives a single T cell receptor beta chain sequence along with its context. Its matching antigen is unknown. This entry belongs to a study of shared clonotypes between healthy human individuals. The study, taken as a whole, reports: Around 5% of naive CD4 clonotypes were common to several donors. The four-donor shared clonotypes exceeded non-shared clonotypes in generation probability, with non-shared ones scoring lower.

With 8 bases removed from V and 10 bases from J, the gap between germline ends came to 20 bases. This CDR3 region has 13 residues. Germline CDR1 SNHLY, CDR2 FYNNEI. Original data processing: As immunoSEQ supplied junction-only sequences (without quality scores), filtering differed. TCRdb keeps only in-frame clones here, not all; method: immunoSEQ multiplex PCR. V and J calls and clone size are those listed in that table; D and trimming were worked out from the DNA. The data hold 2 million to 3 million clones, with roughly 93% observed a single time. Nashville, Tennessee was home to all donors, who were Caucasian adults.

The J gene is TRBJ1-2, the V gene TRBV2; D perhaps matches TRBD1 (5 bases). The receptor's source is a man younger than 35 in good health. Some clones in this sample may be carry-over from other donors' samples. Sequences were obtained from naive CD4+ T cells from PBMCs. Indicated subset: CD45RA+ positively selected. CDR3 sequence (DNA): TGTGCCAGCGGGGGGGATGTGGGAGGAACCTACACCTTC. It encodes CASGGDVGGTYTF.